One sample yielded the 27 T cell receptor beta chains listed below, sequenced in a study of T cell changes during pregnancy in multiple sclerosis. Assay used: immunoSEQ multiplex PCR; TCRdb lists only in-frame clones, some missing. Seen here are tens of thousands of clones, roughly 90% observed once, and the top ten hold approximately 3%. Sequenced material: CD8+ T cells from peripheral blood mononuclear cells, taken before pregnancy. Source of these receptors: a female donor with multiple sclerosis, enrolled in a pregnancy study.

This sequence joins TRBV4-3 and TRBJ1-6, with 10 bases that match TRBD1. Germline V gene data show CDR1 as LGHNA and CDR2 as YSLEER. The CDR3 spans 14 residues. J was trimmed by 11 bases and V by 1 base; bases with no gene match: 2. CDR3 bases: TGCGCCAGCAGCCAAGCCGGGACAGGGGCACCCCTCCACTTT. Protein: CASSQAGTGAPLHF.

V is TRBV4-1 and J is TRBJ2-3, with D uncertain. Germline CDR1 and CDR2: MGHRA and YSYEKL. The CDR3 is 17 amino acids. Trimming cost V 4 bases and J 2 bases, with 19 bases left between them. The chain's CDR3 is CASSPEAQILSTDTQYF. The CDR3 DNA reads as TGCGCCAGCAGCCCCGAGGCCCAGATCTTATCCACAGATACGCAGTATTTT.

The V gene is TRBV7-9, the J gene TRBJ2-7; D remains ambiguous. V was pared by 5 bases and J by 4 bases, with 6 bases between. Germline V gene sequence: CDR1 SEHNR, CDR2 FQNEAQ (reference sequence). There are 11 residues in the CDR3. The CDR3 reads CASSSQYEQYF. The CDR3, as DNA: TGTGCCAGCAGCAGCCAATACGAGCAGTACTTC.

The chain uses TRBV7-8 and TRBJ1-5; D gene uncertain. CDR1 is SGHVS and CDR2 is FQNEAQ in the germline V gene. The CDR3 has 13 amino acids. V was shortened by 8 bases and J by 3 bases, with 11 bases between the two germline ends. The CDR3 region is CASGRDPNQPQHF. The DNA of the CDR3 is TGTGCCAGCGGCCGGGATCCCAATCAGCCCCAGCATTTT.

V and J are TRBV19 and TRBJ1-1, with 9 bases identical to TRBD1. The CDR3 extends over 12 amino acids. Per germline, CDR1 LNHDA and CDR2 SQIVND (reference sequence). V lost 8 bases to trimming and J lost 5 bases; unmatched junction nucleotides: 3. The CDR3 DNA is TGTGCCAGTCTACAGGGGGCGACTGAAGCTTTCTTT. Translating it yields CASLQGATEAFF.

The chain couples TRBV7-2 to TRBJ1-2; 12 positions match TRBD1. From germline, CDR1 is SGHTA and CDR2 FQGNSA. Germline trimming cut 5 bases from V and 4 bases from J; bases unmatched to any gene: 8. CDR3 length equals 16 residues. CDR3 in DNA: TGTGCCAGCAGCGAAATCCCGGGACAGGGGGCCTATGGCTACACCTTC. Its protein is CASSEIPGQGAYGYTF.

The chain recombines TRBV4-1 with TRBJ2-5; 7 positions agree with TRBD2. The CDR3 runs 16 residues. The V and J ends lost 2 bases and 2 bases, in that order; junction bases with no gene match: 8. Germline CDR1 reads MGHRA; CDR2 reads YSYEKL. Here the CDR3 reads CASSQQPTSEQETQYF. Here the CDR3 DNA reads TGCGCCAGCAGCCAACAACCCACTAGCGAGCAAGAGACCCAGTACTTC.

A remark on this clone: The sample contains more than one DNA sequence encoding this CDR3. The CDR3 sequence: CASSQGTNYGYTF. The CDR3 bases are TGTGCCAGCAGCCAAGGCACAAACTATGGCTACACCTTC. The rearrangement joins TRBV14 to TRBJ1-2; D gene unclear. Germline CDR1 and CDR2: SGHDN and FVKESK. CDR3 length: 13 residues. V lost 1 base to trimming and J lost 2 bases, with 5 bases between them.

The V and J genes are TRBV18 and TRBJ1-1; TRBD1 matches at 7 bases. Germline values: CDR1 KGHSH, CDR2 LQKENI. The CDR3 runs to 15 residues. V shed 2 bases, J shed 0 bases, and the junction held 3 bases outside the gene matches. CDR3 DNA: TGTGCCAGCTCACCAAGGGGGCCAATGAACACTGAAGCTTTCTTT. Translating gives CASSPRGPMNTEAFF.

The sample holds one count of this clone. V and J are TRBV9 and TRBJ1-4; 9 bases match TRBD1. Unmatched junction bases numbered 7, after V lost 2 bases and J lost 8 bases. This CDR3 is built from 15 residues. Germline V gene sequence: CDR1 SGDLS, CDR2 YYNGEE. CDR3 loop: CASSVMGQGQEKLFF. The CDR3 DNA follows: TGTGCCAGCAGCGTCATGGGACAGGGTCAAGAAAAACTGTTTTTT.

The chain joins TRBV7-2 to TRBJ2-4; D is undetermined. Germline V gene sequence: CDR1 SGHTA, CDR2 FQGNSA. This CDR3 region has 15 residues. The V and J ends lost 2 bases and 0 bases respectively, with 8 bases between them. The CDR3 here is CASSLSSLAKNIQYF. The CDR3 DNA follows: TGTGCCAGCAGCTTATCCTCGTTAGCCAAAAACATTCAGTACTTC.

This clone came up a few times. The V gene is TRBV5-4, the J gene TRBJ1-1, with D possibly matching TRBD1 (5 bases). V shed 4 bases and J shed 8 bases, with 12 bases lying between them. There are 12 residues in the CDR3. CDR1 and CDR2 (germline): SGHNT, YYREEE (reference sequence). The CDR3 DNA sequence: TGTGCCAGCAGCCTATCGGGGGTAGAAGCTTTCTTT. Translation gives CASSLSGVEAFF. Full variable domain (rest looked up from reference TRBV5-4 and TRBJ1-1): ETGVTQSPTHLIKTRGQQVTLRCSSQSGHNTVSWYQQALGQGPQFIFQYYREEENGRGNFPPRFSGLQFPNYSSELNVNALELDDSALYLCASSLSGVEAFFGQGTRLTVV.

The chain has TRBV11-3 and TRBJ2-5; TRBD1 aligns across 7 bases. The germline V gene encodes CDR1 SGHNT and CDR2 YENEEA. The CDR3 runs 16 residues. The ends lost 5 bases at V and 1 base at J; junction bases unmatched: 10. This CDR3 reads CASSPSGTVSQETQYF. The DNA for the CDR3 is TGTGCCAGCAGCCCGTCCGGGACAGTCTCCCAAGAGACCCAGTACTTC.

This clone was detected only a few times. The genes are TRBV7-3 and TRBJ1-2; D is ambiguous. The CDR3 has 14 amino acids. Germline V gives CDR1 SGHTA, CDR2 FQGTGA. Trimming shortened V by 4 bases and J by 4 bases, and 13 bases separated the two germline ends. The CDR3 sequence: CASSSITSSYGYTF. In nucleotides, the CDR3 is TGTGCCAGCAGCTCCATAACTAGCAGCTATGGCTACACCTTC. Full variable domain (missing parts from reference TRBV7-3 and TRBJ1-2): GAGVSQTPSNKVTEKGKYVELRCDPISGHTALYWYRQSLGQGPEFLIYFQGTGAADDSGLPNDRFFAVRPEGSVSTLKIQRTERGDSAVYLCASSSITSSYGYTFGSGTRLTVV.

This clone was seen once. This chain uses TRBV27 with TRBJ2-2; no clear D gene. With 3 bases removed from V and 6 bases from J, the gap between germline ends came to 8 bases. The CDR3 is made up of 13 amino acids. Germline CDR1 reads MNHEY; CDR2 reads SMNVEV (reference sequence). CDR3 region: CASSFMESGELFF. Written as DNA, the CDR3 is TGTGCCAGCAGTTTCATGGAGTCCGGGGAGCTGTTTTTT.

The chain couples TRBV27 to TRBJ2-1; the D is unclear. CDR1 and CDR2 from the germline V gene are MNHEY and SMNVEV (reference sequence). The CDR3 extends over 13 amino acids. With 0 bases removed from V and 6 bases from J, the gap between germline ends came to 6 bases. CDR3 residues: CASSLSRRNEQFF. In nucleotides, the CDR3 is TGTGCCAGCAGTTTATCGAGGCGCAATGAGCAGTTCTTC.

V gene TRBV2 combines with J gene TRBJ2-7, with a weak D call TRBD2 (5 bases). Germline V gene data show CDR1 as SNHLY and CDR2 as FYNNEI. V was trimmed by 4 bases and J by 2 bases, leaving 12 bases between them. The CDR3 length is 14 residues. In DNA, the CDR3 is TGTGCCAGCAGTGCTCGGGCGGGCCCCTACGAGCAGTACTTC. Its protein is CASSARAGPYEQYF. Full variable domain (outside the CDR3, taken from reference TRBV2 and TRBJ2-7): EPEVTQTPSHQVTQMGQEVILRCVPISNHLYFYWYRQILGQKVEFLVSFYNNEISEKSEIFDDQFSVERPDGSNFTLKIRSTKLEDSAMYFCASSARAGPYEQYFGPGTRLTVT.

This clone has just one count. The CDR3 loop reads CASSSASGGNNEQFF. The CDR3 nucleotides read TGTGCCAGCAGCTCCGCGAGCGGGGGGAATAATGAGCAGTTCTTC. The V call is TRBV9, the J call TRBJ2-1, with TRBD2 matching 9 bases. Per germline, CDR1 SGDLS and CDR2 YYNGEE. V lost 4 bases and J lost 7; bases outside the gene matches: 9. The length of the CDR3 is 15 residues.

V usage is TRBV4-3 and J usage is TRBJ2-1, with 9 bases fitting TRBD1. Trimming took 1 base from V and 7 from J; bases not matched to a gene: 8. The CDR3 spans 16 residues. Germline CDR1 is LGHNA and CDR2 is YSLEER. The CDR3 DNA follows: TGCGCCAGCAGCCAAGGTAGTGGGACAGGGATGAATGAGCAGTTCTTC. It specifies CASSQGSGTGMNEQFF.

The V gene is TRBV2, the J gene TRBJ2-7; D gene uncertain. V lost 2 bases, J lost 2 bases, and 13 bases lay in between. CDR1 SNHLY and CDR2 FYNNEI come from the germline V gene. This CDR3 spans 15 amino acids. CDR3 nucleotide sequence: TGTGCCAGCAGTGAATCCCTAGAGTCCCCCTACGAGCAGTACTTC. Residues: CASSESLESPYEQYF.

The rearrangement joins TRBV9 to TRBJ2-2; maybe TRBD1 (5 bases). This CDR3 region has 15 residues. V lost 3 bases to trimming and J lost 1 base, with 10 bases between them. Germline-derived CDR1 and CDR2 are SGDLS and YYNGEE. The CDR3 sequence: CASSAFQGNTGELFF. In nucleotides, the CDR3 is TGTGCCAGCAGCGCGTTCCAGGGGAACACCGGGGAGCTGTTTTTT.

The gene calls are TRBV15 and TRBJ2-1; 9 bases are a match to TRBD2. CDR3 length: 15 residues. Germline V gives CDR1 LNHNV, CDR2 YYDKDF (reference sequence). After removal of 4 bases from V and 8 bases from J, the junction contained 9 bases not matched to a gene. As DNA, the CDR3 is TGTGCCACCAGCATTGGGGCGGGGGGGTTGGATGAGCAGTTCTTC. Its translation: CATSIGAGGLDEQFF.

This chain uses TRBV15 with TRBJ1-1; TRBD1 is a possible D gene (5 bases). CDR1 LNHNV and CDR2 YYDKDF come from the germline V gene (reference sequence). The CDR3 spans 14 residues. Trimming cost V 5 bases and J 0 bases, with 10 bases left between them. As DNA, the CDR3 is TGTGCCACCAGCGGACAACTTTTGAACACTGAAGCTTTCTTT. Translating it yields CATSGQLLNTEAFF.

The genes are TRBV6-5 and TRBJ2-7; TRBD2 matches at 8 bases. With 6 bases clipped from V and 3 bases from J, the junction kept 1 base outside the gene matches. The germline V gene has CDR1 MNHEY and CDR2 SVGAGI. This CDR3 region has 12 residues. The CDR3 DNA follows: TGTGCCAGCAGCGGGGGGGACTACGAGCAGTACTTC. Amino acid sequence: CASSGGDYEQYF.

The CDR3 sequence is CATKRTGRWTGELFF. The CDR3 bases are TGTGCCACTAAACGGACAGGGCGGTGGACCGGGGAGCTGTTTTTT. The rearrangement uses TRBV21-1 and TRBJ2-2; TRBD1 was called by the table and not checked on the DNA. TRBV21-1 is a listed pseudogene. This CDR3 comprises 15 residues.

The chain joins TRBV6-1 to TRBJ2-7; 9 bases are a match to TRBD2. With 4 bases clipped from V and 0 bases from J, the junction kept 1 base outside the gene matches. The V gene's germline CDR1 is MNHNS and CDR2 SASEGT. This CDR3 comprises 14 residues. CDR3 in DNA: TGTGCCAGCAGTGCTAGCGGGGACTCCTACGAGCAGTACTTC. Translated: CASSASGDSYEQYF.

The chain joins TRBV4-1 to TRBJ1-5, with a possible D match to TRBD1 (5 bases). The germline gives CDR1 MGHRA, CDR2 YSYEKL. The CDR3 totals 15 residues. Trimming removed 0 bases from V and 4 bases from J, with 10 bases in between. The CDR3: CASSQDGRGNQPQHF. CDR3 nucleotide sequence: TGCGCCAGCAGCCAAGACGGGCGGGGGAATCAGCCCCAGCATTTT.